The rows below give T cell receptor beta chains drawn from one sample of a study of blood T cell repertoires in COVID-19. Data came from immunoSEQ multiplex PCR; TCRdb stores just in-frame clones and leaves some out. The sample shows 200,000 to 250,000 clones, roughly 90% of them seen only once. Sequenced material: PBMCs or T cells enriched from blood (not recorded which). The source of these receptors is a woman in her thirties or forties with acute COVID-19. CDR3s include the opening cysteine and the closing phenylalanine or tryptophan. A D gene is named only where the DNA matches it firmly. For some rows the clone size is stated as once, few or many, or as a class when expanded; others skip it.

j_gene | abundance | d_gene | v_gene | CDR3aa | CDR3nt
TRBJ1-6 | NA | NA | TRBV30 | CAWSVGRENSPLHF | TGTGCCTGGAGTGTGGGCAGGGAAAATTCACCCCTCCACTTT
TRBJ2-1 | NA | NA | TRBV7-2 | CASSVQTGGTYNEQFF | TGTGCCAGCAGCGTTCAGACGGGGGGCACATACAATGAGCAGTTCTTC
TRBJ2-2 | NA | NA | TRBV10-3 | CAISEEGTGELFF | TGTGCCATCAGTGAAGAGGGTACCGGGGAGCTGTTTTTT
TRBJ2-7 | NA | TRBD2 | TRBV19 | CASSIMASGGSYEQYF | TGTGCCAGTAGTATTATGGCCAGCGGGGGTTCCTACGAGCAGTACTTC
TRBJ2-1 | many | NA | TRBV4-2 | CASSQDLGQFF | TGTGCCAGCAGCCAAGACCTAGGGCAGTTCTTC
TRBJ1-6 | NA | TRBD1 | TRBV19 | CASSITGQKNSPLHF | TGTGCCAGTAGTATCACGGGACAGAAGAATTCACCCCTCCACTTT
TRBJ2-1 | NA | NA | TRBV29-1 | CSVETSSLGEQFF | TGCAGCGTTGAGACTAGTTCATTGGGTGAGCAGTTCTTC
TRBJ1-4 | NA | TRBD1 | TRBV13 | CASSLTRQGPEKLFF | TGTGCCAGCAGCCTTACAAGACAGGGCCCCGAAAAACTGTTTTTT
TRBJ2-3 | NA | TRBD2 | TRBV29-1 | CSVAGTKTSTDTQYF | TGCAGCGTAGCCGGGACTAAGACTAGCACAGATACGCAGTATTTT
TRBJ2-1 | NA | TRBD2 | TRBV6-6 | CASSSSGGASNEQFF | TGTGCCAGCAGCTCGAGCGGGGGGGCCTCCAATGAGCAGTTCTTC
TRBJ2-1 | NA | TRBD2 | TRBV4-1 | CASSPTSGGANEQFF | TGCGCCAGCAGCCCGACTAGCGGGGGGGCAAATGAGCAGTTCTTC
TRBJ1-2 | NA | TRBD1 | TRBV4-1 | CASSQTTDRAGYTF | TGCGCCAGCAGCCAAACCACGGACAGGGCTGGCTACACCTTC
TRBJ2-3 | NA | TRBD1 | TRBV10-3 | CAIEGQGTDTQYF | TGTGCCATCGAAGGACAGGGCACAGATACGCAGTATTTT
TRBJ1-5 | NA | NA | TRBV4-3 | CASSQGRQKNQPQHF | TGCGCCAGCAGCCAAGGGAGACAGAAGAATCAGCCCCAGCATTTT
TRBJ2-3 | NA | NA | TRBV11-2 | CASSSLRAWGYF | TGTGCCAGCAGCTCTTTGCGGGCATGGGGGTATTTT
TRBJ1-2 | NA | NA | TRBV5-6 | CASSLYGYYGYTF | TGTGCCAGCAGCTTGTACGGTTATTATGGCTACACCTTC
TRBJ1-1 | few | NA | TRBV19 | CASSMSSFNTEAFF | TGTGCCAGTAGTATGTCCAGTTTTAACACTGAAGCTTTCTTT
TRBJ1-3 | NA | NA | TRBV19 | CASSTPGSGNTIYF | TGTGCCAGTAGTACCCCCGGCTCTGGAAACACCATATATTTT
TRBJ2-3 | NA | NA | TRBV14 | CASSTGDTQYF | TGTGCCAGCAGTACGGGGGATACGCAGTATTTT
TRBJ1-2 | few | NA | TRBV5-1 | CASSPADADYGYTF | TGCGCCAGCAGCCCGGCCGACGCGGACTATGGCTACACCTTC
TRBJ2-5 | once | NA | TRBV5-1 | CASSLPGAETQYF | TGCGCCAGCAGCTTGCCGGGTGCAGAGACCCAGTACTTC
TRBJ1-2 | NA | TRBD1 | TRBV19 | CASSTGTAYGYTF | TGTGCCAGTAGCACCGGGACAGCCTATGGCTACACCTTC